Listed below are T cell receptor beta chains from one sample, sequenced in a study of CD8 T cells in Susac syndrome. TCRdb ran MiXCR on the immunoSEQ multiplex PCR reads and lists one entry per CDR3 protein. Of around 280,000 distinct CDR3 sequences listed, 92% are singletons. The sample was CD4+ T cells from PBMCs. These receptor sequences come from a human donor with multiple sclerosis. Each CDR3 is given with its conserved first and last residue. The D gene is left open where the match is weak. Part of the rows lack a size; the others show once, few, many or a class for expanded clones.

>TRBV5-1|.|.|15|TRBJ2-2
TGCGCCAGCAGCTTCTTTACAACGAACACCGGGGAGCTGTTTTTT
CASSFFTTNTGELFF
>TRBV12-3/TRBV12-4|.|TRBD2|16|TRBJ2-5
TGTGCCAGCAGGCCCACTAGCGGGGGGATCCAAGAGACCCAGTACTTC
CASRPTSGGIQETQYF
>TRBV11-2|.|TRBD2|16|TRBJ2-3
TGTGCCAGCAGGCGGACTAGCGGGGGGCCCTCAGATACGCAGTATTTT
CASRRTSGGPSDTQYF
>TRBV18|.|.|16|TRBJ2-2
TGTGCCAGCTCACCCGGACACATCGCGAACACCGGGGAGCTGTTTTTT
CASSPGHIANTGELFF
>TRBV11-2|.|TRBD2|19|TRBJ2-3
TGTGCCAGCAGCCGAGTCGCGCTAGCGGGAAGTGTGGGGGCAGATACGCAGTATTTT
CASSRVALAGSVGADTQYF
>TRBV5-1|.|.|13|TRBJ2-1
TGCGCCAGCAGCTTAGGGATCAACAATGAGCAGTTCTTC
CASSLGINNEQFF
>TRBV19|.|.|14|TRBJ2-2
TGTGCCACCCGTCCTGAGGGGCGCACCGGGGAGCTGTTTTTT
CATRPEGRTGELFF
>TRBV6-4|.|.|14|TRBJ2-2
TGTGCCAGGATCCGACTAGACAACACCGGGGAGCTGTTTTTT
CARIRLDNTGELFF
>TRBV5-4|.|.|12|TRBJ1-5
TGTGCCAGCAGTCGCGATTGGGGGCCCCAGCATTTT
CASSRDWGPQHF
>TRBV30|few|.|12|TRBJ2-7
TGTGCCTGGAGTTACGGTTCCTACGAGCAGTACTTC
CAWSYGSYEQYF
>TRBV10-1|.|.|15|TRBJ1-5
TGCGCCAGCCCCGTCGGTAAAGTCGCAGATCAGCCCCAGCATTTT
CASPVGKVADQPQHF
>TRBV30|.|.|13|TRBJ1-1
TGTGCCTGGAGCACTGCCCGGGACACCGAAGCTTTCTTT
CAWSTARDTEAFF
>TRBV7-9|.|.|14|TRBJ2-5
TGTGCCAGCAGCTTATTTCGGAGTGAAGAGACCCAGTACTTC
CASSLFRSEETQYF
>TRBV2|few|.|14|TRBJ2-7
TGTGCCAGCAGTCTTGCCGGGGGAATGTCCGAGCAGTACTTC
CASSLAGGMSEQYF
>TRBV20-1|.|.|13|TRBJ2-7
TGCAGTGCTAGAGTCGGAGTAACCTACGAGCAGTACTTC
CSARVGVTYEQYF
>TRBV7-2|.|.|15|TRBJ2-2
TGTGCTAGCAGCTTAGATTCAGGGGACACCGGGGAGCTGTTTTTT
CASSLDSGDTGELFF
>TRBV28|.|TRBD1|15|TRBJ1-2
TGTGCCAGCAGTTCGACAGGGTTAGGAGACTATGGCTACACCTTC
CASSSTGLGDYGYTF
>TRBV3-1|.|.|15|TRBJ2-7
TGTGCCAGCAGCCAACGGGGCGGGACTCAAGGCGAGCAGTACTTC
CASSQRGGTQGEQYF
>TRBV7-2|.|.|15|TRBJ2-5
TGTGCCAGCAGCTTTGAAAGCCTCCAAGAGTCGACCCAGTACTTC
CASSFESLQESTQYF
>TRBV7-3|.|TRBD1|17|TRBJ2-6
TGTGCCAGCAGCTTAGGACAGGTAGCCTCTGGGGCCAACGTCCTGACTTTC
CASSLGQVASGANVLTF
>TRBV6-5|.|TRBD1|15|TRBJ2-7
TGTGCCAGCTCTTACAGGGGGACAGGGGTCGGCGAGCAGTACTTC
CASSYRGTGVGEQYF
>TRBV20-1|.|TRBD2|14|TRBJ2-2
TGCAGTGCCGGGGGACTAGCGGGGACCGGGGAGCTGTTTTTT
CSAGGLAGTGELFF
>TRBV7-9|.|.|16|TRBJ2-7
TGTGCCAGCAGCACCCTTGGCAGCAGCTACACCTACGAGCAGTACTTC
CASSTLGSSYTYEQYF
>TRBV5-1|.|TRBD1|14|TRBJ1-6
TGCGCCAGCAGCCCGGGACAGGGTAATTCACCCCTCCACTTT
CASSPGQGNSPLHF
>TRBV20-1|.|.|14|TRBJ1-6
TGCAGTGCTAGAGACGGGAGGAATAATTCACCCCTCCACTTT
CSARDGRNNSPLHF
>TRBV2|few|TRBD1|15|TRBJ1-6
TGTGCCAGCAGTGAAGAGGGACAGCTTAATTCACCCCTCCACTTT
CASSEEGQLNSPLHF
>TRBV2|once|.|14|TRBJ2-3
TGTGCCAGCAGTGAAAGCCCGAGCACAGATACGCAGTATTTT
CASSESPSTDTQYF
>TRBV29-1|few|.|11|TRBJ2-2
TGCAGCGTTGGCGACACCGGGGAGCTGTTTTTT
CSVGDTGELFF
>TRBV7-2|.|.|16|TRBJ1-6
TGTGCCAGCAGCTCGACGGTGGTTCACTATAATTCACCCCTCCACTTT
CASSSTVVHYNSPLHF
>TRBV5-1|.|.|15|TRBJ2-2
TGCGCCAGCAGCTGGGCAGGGGCGGACACCGGGGAGCTGTTTTTT
CASSWAGADTGELFF
>TRBV9|.|TRBD2|15|TRBJ2-1
TGTGCCAGCAGCGGCGGGAGAGGGGCCCACAATGAGCAGTTCTTC
CASSGGRGAHNEQFF
>TRBV5-4|.|TRBD1|14|TRBJ2-5
TGTGCCAGCAGCGAGGGACAGGGGGCAGAGACCCAGTACTTC
CASSEGQGAETQYF
>TRBV20-1|.|.|17|TRBJ2-1
TGCAGTGCTAGAGCCCCCGGGGTCCCGGTAAGGCACAATGAGCAGTTCTTC
CSARAPGVPVRHNEQFF
>TRBV6-1|.|.|13|TRBJ1-6
TGTGCCGGAACCGGGACACCGAATTCACCCCTCCACTTT
CAGTGTPNSPLHF
>TRBV30|.|TRBD1|13|TRBJ2-3
TGTGCCTGGAGGGGACAGGGGACAGATACGCAGTATTTT
CAWRGQGTDTQYF
>TRBV5-4|.|.|15|TRBJ2-7
TGTGCCAGCAGCTTCCCCCGGGCACTGACCTACGAGCAGTACTTC
CASSFPRALTYEQYF
>TRBV5-6|.|.|14|TRBJ2-7
TGTGCCAGCAGCTTTTTCGACAGATCGGGGGAGCAGTACTTC
CASSFFDRSGEQYF
>TRBV7-3|.|.|13|TRBJ1-1
TGTGCCAGCAGCTCTACAGGGTTTACTGAAGCTTTCTTT
CASSSTGFTEAFF
>TRBV18|.|.|15|TRBJ1-1
TGTGCCAGCTCACCAAGAAAGGCTATGAACACTGAAGCTTTCTTT
CASSPRKAMNTEAFF
>TRBV5-1|once|.|15|TRBJ1-1
TGCGCCAGCAGCTTGGTGGAGGGGATGAACACTGAAGCTTTCTTT
CASSLVEGMNTEAFF
>TRBV6-1|.|.|13|TRBJ1-5
TGTGCCAGCAGTGAGCAGCGGAATCAGCCCCAGCATTTT
CASSEQRNQPQHF
>TRBV29-1|once|.|13|TRBJ1-2
TGCAGCGTTCGGCAGGAACTTAACTATGGCTACACCTTC
CSVRQELNYGYTF
>TRBV2|.|TRBD2|17|TRBJ2-1
TGTGCCAGCGGAACGGACTTACGGGGGAGGGCCTCTAATGAGCAGTTCTTC
CASGTDLRGRASNEQFF
>TRBV6-5|.|TRBD1|16|TRBJ2-2
TGTGCCAGCAGGATACTCGGACAGGCGAACACCGGGGAGCTGTTTTTT
CASRILGQANTGELFF
>TRBV7-2|.|.|15|TRBJ2-5
TGTGCCAGCAGCTTAGGAGGCAGGGGATGGGAGACCCAGTACTTC
CASSLGGRGWETQYF
>TRBV12-3/TRBV12-4|.|.|13|TRBJ2-1
TGTGCCAGCAGTTTGCAGGTCTACAATGAGCAGTTCTTC
CASSLQVYNEQFF
>TRBV29-1|.|.|13|TRBJ2-6
TGCAGCGTTCAGGGCTCTGGGGCCAACGTCCTGACTTTC
CSVQGSGANVLTF
>TRBV19|few|.|15|TRBJ1-4
TGTGCCAGTAGCAAAGGAGGCACCAAAAGGGAAAAACTGTTTTTT
CASSKGGTKREKLFF
>TRBV29-1|few|.|12|TRBJ2-3
TGCAGCGTTGCGCAGGGACCAGATACGCAGTATTTT
CSVAQGPDTQYF
>TRBV18|.|TRBD1|16|TRBJ2-3
TGTGCCAGCTCTACAAGGACAGGGAGAAGGGCAGATACGCAGTATTTT
CASSTRTGRRADTQYF